This entry lists 20 T cell receptor beta chains sequenced from one sample in a study of control samples from healthy donors and cancer patients. Sequenced by immunoSEQ multiplex PCR; TCRdb stores in-frame clones only, minus some. Among tens of thousands of clones listed, around 90% were seen once. The sequencing sample was made of PBMCs. The receptor source for this set is a woman aged 55-70 years with head and neck cancer.

The chain has TRBV5-4 and TRBJ2-1, with TRBD2 identical over 9 bases. With 4 bases clipped from V and 9 bases from J, the junction kept 11 bases outside the gene matches. Germline V gene lookup returns CDR1 SGHNT and CDR2 YYREEE (reference sequence). The CDR3 spans 15 residues. The CDR3 nucleotides read TGTGCCAGCAGCCCGGACCAGCGGGAGGCCGGTGAGCAGTTCTTC. Encoded protein: CASSPDQREAGEQFF.

CDR3 loop: CASSDGPYNEQFF. The DNA for the CDR3 is TGCGCCAGCAGCGACGGACCCTACAATGAGCAGTTCTTC. The chain carries TRBV10-2 and TRBJ2-1; D gene unclear. The germline V gene encodes CDR1 WSHSY and CDR2 SAAADI. V was shortened by 6 bases and J by 2 bases, with 8 bases between the two germline ends. CDR3 size: 13 residues.

The chain combines TRBV5-6 with TRBJ2-1, with D perhaps matching TRBD2 (5 bases). The length of the CDR3 is 15 residues. Germline CDR1 is SGHDT and CDR2 is YYEEEE. V was clipped by 4 bases and J by 2 bases, with 13 bases between them. CDR3 sequence reads: CASSTERNPYNEQFF. DNA of the CDR3: TGTGCCAGCAGCACAGAGCGGAACCCCTACAATGAGCAGTTCTTC.

J is TRBJ2-7 and V is TRBV3-1 (or the pseudogene TRBV3-2); 10 nucleotides align to TRBD2. This CDR3 has 16 residues. The germline V gene encodes CDR1 LGHDT and CDR2 YNNKEL (reference sequence). The junction had 7 bases not matched to a gene; V was cut back by 1 base and J by 4 bases. CDR3 DNA sequence: TGTGCCAGCAGCCAAGCCTCTCTAGCGGGGGTTTACGAGCAGTACTTC. Amino acids: CASSQASLAGVYEQYF.

The chain is built from TRBV5-6 and TRBJ2-7; tentative D call: TRBD1 (5 bases). Germline V lookup: CDR1 SGHDT, CDR2 YYEEEE. The V and J ends lost 0 bases and 2 bases respectively, with 12 bases between them. This CDR3 is 15 amino acids long. The CDR3 sequence is CASSLEAGKTYEQYF. The CDR3 coding sequence is TGTGCCAGCAGCTTGGAGGCAGGGAAAACCTACGAGCAGTACTTC.

The rearrangement uses TRBV5-4 and TRBJ2-1; 11 bases map to TRBD2. CDR1 SGHNT and CDR2 YYREEE come from the germline V gene (reference sequence). Trimming removed 2 bases from V and 7 bases from J; junction bases left unmatched: 8. The CDR3 extends over 16 amino acids. CDR3 region: CASSFVYSGRGNEQFF. CDR3 sequence (DNA): TGTGCCAGCAGCTTTGTCTATAGCGGGAGGGGTAATGAGCAGTTCTTC.

The gene calls are TRBV10-1 and TRBJ2-1; no firm D call. The germline gives CDR1 WNHNN, CDR2 SYGVQD (reference sequence). The length of the CDR3 is 12 residues. V lost 1 base and J lost 9, with 7 bases in between. The CDR3 DNA sequence: TGCGCCAGCAGTGAGTACTCTGCTGAGCAGTTCTTC. Its translation is CASSEYSAEQFF.

CDR3 nucleotides: TGCGCCAGCAGAGGACAGGGAGGCACAGATACGCAGTATTTT. It translates to CASRGQGGTDTQYF. The rearrangement links TRBV5-1 to TRBJ2-3, with 8 positions matching TRBD1. V dropped 5 bases and J dropped 1; count of bases not matched to a gene: 3. CDR1 is SGHRS, CDR2 YFSETQ, per germline. This CDR3 contains 14 residues. Full variable domain (remainder filled in from reference TRBV5-1 and TRBJ2-3): KAGVTQTPRYLIKTRGQQVTLSCSPISGHRSVSWYQQTPGQGLQFLFEYFSETQRNKGNFPGRFSGRQFSNSRSEMNVSTLELGDSALYLCASRGQGGTDTQYFGPGTRLTVL.

The chain combines TRBV5-4 with TRBJ1-2; D is possibly TRBD1 (6 bases). CDR1 and CDR2 (germline): SGHNT, YYREEE (reference sequence). The CDR3 sequence is 14 residues long. Deletions cut 4 bases from V and 3 bases from J, with 13 bases between. Here the CDR3 reads CASSILDRYYGYTF. For the CDR3, the DNA is TGTGCCAGCAGCATTCTGGACAGATACTATGGCTACACCTTC.

The J gene is TRBJ1-6, the V gene TRBV14, with TRBD1 identical over 9 bases. Looked up from germline, CDR1 is SGHDN and CDR2 is FVKESK. The trim removed 2 bases at V and 7 bases at J, leaving 3 bases unmatched. The CDR3 is 15 residues long. CDR3 coding DNA: TGTGCCAGCAGCCAAAGGACAGGGGAAAATTCACCCCTCCACTTT. This sequence encodes CASSQRTGENSPLHF.

This clone appeared a single time. The chain recombines TRBV25-1 with TRBJ2-1; D unresolved. The CDR3 extends over 12 amino acids. Germline CDR1 MGHDK, CDR2 SYGVNS. Between the trimmed V and J ends, which lost 4 bases and 9 bases, there was a span of 10 bases. The CDR3 spells CASSGSWREQFF. CDR3 in DNA: TGTGCCAGCAGTGGAAGTTGGCGTGAGCAGTTCTTC.

The CDR3 region is CASSLALGHPQETQYF. The DNA for the CDR3 is TGTGCCAGCAGTCTCGCCCTGGGACACCCCCAAGAGACCCAGTACTTC. The genes are TRBV6-2 or TRBV6-3 and TRBJ2-5, with D perhaps TRBD1 (6 bases). The germline gives CDR1 MNHEY, CDR2 SVGEGT. Trimming took 5 bases from V and 1 from J, leaving 17 bases between them. The CDR3 runs 16 residues.

The chain is built from TRBV5-6 and TRBJ1-6; TRBD1 matches at 7 bases. The CDR3 is 15 residues long. Per germline, CDR1 SGHDT and CDR2 YYEEEE. V gave up 4 bases and J gave up 9 bases; unmatched junction bases: 10. CDR3 amino acids: CASSLGTASSSPLHF. The CDR3 DNA sequence: TGTGCCAGCAGCCTGGGGACAGCGAGCTCTTCACCCCTCCACTTT.

The chain has TRBV11-1 and TRBJ2-2; 10 nucleotides agree with TRBD2. V lost 5 bases, J lost 1 base, and 4 bases stayed unmatched. Germline CDR1 and CDR2: SGHAT and FQDESV (reference sequence). This CDR3 contains 16 residues. CDR3 nucleotides: TGTGCCAGCAGCCGGACTAGCGGAATGAACACCGGGGAGCTGTTTTTT. It is translated as CASSRTSGMNTGELFF.

The chain uses TRBV4-1 and TRBJ2-3; no clear D. Germline loops: CDR1 MGHRA, CDR2 YSYEKL. V lost 3 bases to trimming and J lost 2 bases, with 9 bases between them. The CDR3 contains 14 residues. The CDR3 sequence: CASSHAENTDTQYF. The CDR3 region has the DNA TGCGCCAGCAGCCACGCGGAGAACACAGATACGCAGTATTTT.

This rearrangement joins TRBV5-5 to TRBJ1-6; 8 bases agree with TRBD1. Trimming at V came to 1 base and at J to 11 bases, leaving 11 bases not matched to a gene. The CDR3 has 16 residues. Germline values: CDR1 SGHKS, CDR2 YYEKEE (reference sequence). The CDR3 spells CASSLYRGAQLPPLHF. In DNA form, the CDR3 reads TGTGCCAGCAGCTTGTACAGGGGGGCGCAATTACCACCCCTCCACTTT.

The chain couples TRBV19 to TRBJ2-2; D not resolved. The V end was cut by 3 bases, the J end by 1 base, with 3 bases between. Germline V CDR1 and CDR2: LNHDA, SQIVND (reference sequence). The CDR3 is made up of 13 amino acids. CDR3 nucleotide sequence: TGTGCCAGTAGTATCCAGAACACCGGGGAGCTGTTTTTT. Its translation: CASSIQNTGELFF. Complete variable domain (other parts from reference TRBV19 and TRBJ2-2): DGGITQSPKYLFRKEGQNVTLSCEQNLNHDAMYWYRQDPGQGLRLIYYSQIVNDFQKGDIAEGYSVSREKKESFPLTVTSAQKNPTAFYLCASSIQNTGELFFGEGSRLTVL.

The chain couples TRBV19 to TRBJ1-1; D is possibly TRBD1 (6 bases). CDR3 size: 13 residues. V was shortened by 7 bases and J by 11 bases, with 20 bases between the two germline ends. Germline CDR1 reads LNHDA; CDR2 reads SQIVND (reference sequence). In DNA, the CDR3 is TGTGCCAGTATCGAGGTAGGGGGACGCAGGGCTTTCTTT. It specifies CASIEVGGRRAFF.

The rearrangement links TRBV5-1 to TRBJ2-7, with 7 bases identical to TRBD2. V lost 0 bases and J lost 3; bases outside the gene matches: 6. The CDR3 has 15 amino acids. The germline V gene encodes CDR1 SGHRS and CDR2 YFSETQ. The CDR3 DNA is TGCGCCAGCAGCTTGGGGGCTAGCGGAATCTACGAGCAGTACTTC. Amino acids: CASSLGASGIYEQYF.

The rearrangement joins TRBV12-3 or TRBV12-4 to TRBJ1-2; 7 bases align to TRBD1. This CDR3 is 13 amino acids long. V was clipped by 6 bases and J by 3 bases; unmatched bases: 4. The CDR3 nucleotides are TGTGCCAGCAGAGCGGGACAGCACTATGGCTACACCTTC. Encoded protein: CASRAGQHYGYTF.